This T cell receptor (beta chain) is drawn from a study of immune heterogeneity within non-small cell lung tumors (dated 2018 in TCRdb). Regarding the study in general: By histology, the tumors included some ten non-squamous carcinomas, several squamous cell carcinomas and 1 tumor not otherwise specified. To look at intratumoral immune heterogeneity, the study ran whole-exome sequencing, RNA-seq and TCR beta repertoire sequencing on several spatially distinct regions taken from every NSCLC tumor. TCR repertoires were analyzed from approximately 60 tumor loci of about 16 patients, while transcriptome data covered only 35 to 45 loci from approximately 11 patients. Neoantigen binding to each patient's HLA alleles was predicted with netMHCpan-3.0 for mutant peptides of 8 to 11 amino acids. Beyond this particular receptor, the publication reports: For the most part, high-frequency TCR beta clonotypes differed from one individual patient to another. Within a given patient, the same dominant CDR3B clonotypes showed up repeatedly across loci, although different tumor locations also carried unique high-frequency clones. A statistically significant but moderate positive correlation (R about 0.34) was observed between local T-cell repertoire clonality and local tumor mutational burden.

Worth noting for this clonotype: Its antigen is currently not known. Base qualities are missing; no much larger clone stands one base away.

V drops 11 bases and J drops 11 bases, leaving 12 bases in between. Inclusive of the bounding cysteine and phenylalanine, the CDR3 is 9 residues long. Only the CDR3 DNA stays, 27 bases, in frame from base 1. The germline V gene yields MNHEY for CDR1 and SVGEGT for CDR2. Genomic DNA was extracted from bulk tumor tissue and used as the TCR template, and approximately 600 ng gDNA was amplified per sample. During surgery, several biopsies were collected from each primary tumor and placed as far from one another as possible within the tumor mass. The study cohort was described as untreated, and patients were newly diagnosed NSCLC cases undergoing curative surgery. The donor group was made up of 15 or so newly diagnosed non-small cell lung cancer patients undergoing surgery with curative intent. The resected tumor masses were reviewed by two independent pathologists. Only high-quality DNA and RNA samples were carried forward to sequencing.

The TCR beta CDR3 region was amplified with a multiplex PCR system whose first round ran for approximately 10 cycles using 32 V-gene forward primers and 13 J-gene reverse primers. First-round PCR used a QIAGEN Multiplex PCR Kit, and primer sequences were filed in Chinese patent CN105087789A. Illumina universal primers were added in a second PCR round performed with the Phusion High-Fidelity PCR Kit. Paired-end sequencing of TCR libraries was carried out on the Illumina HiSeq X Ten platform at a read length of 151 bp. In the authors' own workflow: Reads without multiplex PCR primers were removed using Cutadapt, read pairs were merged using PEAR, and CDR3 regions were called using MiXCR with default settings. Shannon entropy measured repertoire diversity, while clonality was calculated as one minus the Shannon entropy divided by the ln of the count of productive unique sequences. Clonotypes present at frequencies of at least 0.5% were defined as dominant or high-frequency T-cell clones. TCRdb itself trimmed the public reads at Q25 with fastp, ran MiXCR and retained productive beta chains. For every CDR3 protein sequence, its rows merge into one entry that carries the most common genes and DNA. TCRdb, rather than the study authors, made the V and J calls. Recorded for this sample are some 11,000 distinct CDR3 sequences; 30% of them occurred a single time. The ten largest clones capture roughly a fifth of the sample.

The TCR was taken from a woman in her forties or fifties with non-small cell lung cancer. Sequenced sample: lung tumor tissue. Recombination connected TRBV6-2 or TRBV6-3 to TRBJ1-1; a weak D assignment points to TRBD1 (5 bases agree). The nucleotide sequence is TGTGCCGGGGGGGGGTCCGCTTTCTTT. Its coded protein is CAGGGSAFF.